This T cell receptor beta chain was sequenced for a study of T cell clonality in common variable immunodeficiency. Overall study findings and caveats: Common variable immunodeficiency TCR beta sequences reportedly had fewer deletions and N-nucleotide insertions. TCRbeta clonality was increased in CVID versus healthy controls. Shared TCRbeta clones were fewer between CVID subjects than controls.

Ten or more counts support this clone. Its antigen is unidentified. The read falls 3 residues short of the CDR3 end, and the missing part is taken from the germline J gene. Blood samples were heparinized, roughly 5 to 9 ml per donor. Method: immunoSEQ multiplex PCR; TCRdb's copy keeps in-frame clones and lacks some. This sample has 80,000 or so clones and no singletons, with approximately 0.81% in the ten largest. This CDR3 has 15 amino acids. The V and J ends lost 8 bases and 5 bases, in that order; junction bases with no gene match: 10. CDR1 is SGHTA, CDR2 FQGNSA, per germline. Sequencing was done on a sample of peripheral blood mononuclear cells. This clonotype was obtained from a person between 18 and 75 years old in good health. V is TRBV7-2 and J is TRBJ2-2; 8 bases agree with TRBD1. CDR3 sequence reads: CASDIRQGRTGELFF. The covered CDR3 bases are TGTGCCAGCGATATAAGACAGGGGAGGACCGGGGAG.